Described below is a single TCR beta chain sequence and its context. This clonotype is medium-sized (0.01 to 0.1%) by its frequency; no count is available. Its antigen is unknown. The sample is drawn from a study of GPR56 and killer-like receptors on CD4 memory cells (dated by TCRdb to between 2018 and 2021). About the full investigation: The study proposed that the stepwise gain of KLRB1, KLRG1, GPR56 and finally KLRF1 marks human CD4+ memory T-cell differentiation and cytokine production potential. The healthy blood donors were described in the study as age-matched to the liver disease patients, whose median age was approximately 69 years.

The CDR3, cysteine through phenylalanine, is 16 amino acids long. No DNA is given. CDR1 SQVTM and CDR2 ANQGSEA were looked up in the germline V gene. Overall study outcomes, separate from this receptor: Rather than covering full repertoires, the diversity and similarity analyses were limited to the 100 most expanded clones in each population. TCR repertoires overlapped especially between the late populations 4 and 5, and partly population 3. Clonal frequency started low in the marker-negative population and rose progressively along the proposed pathway, while TCRbeta diversity decreased accordingly. Clones dominating late populations 4 and 5 were also found in early populations 1 and 2, and this finding was taken by the authors as evidence for linear differentiation.

TCRdb shows the sequencer as Illumina HiSeq 2500. Sequencing libraries were built by amplifying the recombined TCRbeta locus with a previously published PCR protocol. The original pipeline was this. Reads whose average quality score was below 30 were removed, and the reads that remained were processed with IMSEQ. Each clonotype was defined by Vbeta gene, Jbeta gene and CDR3 amino acid sequence. To quantify how much the repertoires of different populations overlapped, the Morisita-Horn index was computed on the top 100 expanded clones. Renyi diversity profiles, calculated on the top 100 expanded clones, were used to assess clonal diversity. TCRdb reprocessed the reads and assigns one entry to each CDR3 protein sequence, leaving out DNA. TCRdb, not the original authors, processed these V and J calls. The sample table includes about 3,000 distinct CDR3 sequences. Less than 5.5% of the sample belongs to the ten largest clones.

Prior to TCRbeta sequencing, five KLR/GPR56-defined CD4+ populations were enriched by fluorescence-activated cell sorting. To test a linear memory differentiation pathway, the researchers sequenced TCRbeta repertoires from five CD4+ T-cell subsets that were defined by expression of KLRB1, KLRG1, GPR56 and KLRF1. TCR-sequenced cells came from peripheral blood of healthy control individuals, reported as five donors in the TCRbeta analysis figure. The researchers collected heparinized peripheral blood and processed every sample within one hour of retrieval. To isolate peripheral blood mononuclear cells, blood was diluted 1:2 in PBS and put through Biocoll density gradient centrifugation at room temperature. Before flow sorting, freshly isolated PBMCs underwent magnetic sorting with anti-CD4 MicroBeads to enrich CD4+ T cells. A BD FACSAria II was used to sort CD4+ T cells enriched from PBMCs of healthy donors according to marker expression. Surface staining used anti-KLRB1 clone 191B8, anti-KLRF1 clone 4A4.D10 and anti-KLRG1 clone REA261 antibodies from Miltenyi Biotec.

The sample taken for sequencing was memory CD4+ T cells from blood. The sequence came from a human donor in good health. The chain was built from TRBV29-1 and TRBJ2-7. The CDR3 reads as follows: CSVEGLTGETTYEQYF.